A selection of T cell receptor beta chains follows, all from one sample in a study of Ad26.COV2.S vaccination and SARS-CoV-2 variants. Assay used: immunoSEQ multiplex PCR; TCRdb lists only in-frame clones, some missing. Of 350,000 to 400,000 clones listed, over 75% are singletons. The specimen was peripheral blood, collected in a trial of Ad26.COV2.S vaccine versus placebo. The receptor set was obtained from a person between 18 and 65 years old who received the Ad26.COV2.S COVID-19 vaccine or a placebo. Both conserved end residues are part of each CDR3. The D gene is left open where the match is weak. Only some rows state a clone size, as once, few, many or a class for expanded clones.

TRBV11-2	NA	TRBD1	TRBJ2-5	CASSFGQGRLETQYF	TGTGCCAGCAGCTTCGGACAGGGGAGGCTGGAGACCCAGTACTTC
TRBV13	NA	NA	TRBJ2-2	CASTPAGTGSNTGELFF	TGTGCCAGCACTCCGGCAGGGACTGGGTCGAACACCGGGGAGCTGTTTTTT
TRBV28	NA	NA	TRBJ1-2	CASSWEGTYGYTF	TGTGCCAGCAGTTGGGAGGGAACGTATGGCTACACCTTC
TRBV3-1/TRBV3-2	NA	NA	TRBJ2-1	CASSQDRGSSYNEQFF	TGTGCCAGCAGCCAAGATAGAGGTAGCTCCTACAATGAGCAGTTCTTC
TRBV7-2	NA	NA	TRBJ1-1	CASSLTRDHTEAFF	TGTGCCAGCAGCTTAACCAGGGACCACACTGAAGCTTTCTTT
TRBV5-4	few	NA	TRBJ1-1	CASSLRGGLAEAFF	TGTGCCAGCAGCTTGAGGGGTGGGTTAGCTGAAGCTTTCTTT
TRBV5-1	NA	NA	TRBJ2-1	CASSLGNEQFF	TGCGCCAGCAGCTTGGGTAATGAGCAGTTCTTC
TRBV9	NA	NA	TRBJ2-7	CASSVGNRPYEQYF	TGTGCCAGCAGCGTAGGGAATAGGCCCTACGAGCAGTACTTC
TRBV4-3	NA	NA	TRBJ1-5	CASSQGLFKAQHF	TGCGCCAGCAGCCAAGGGCTGTTCAAGGCCCAGCATTTT
TRBV23-1	NA	NA	TRBJ1-4	CASSQLYTGSEKLFF	TGCGCCAGCAGTCAGTTGTACACAGGGTCTGAAAAACTGTTTTTT
TRBV19	NA	TRBD2	TRBJ2-4	CASSMTTSGIAKNIQYF	TGTGCCAGTAGTATGACGACTAGCGGGATAGCCAAAAACATTCAGTACTTC
TRBV7-8	NA	TRBD1	TRBJ1-1	CASSWGDRGETEAFF	TGTGCCAGCAGCTGGGGGGACAGGGGGGAAACTGAAGCTTTCTTT
TRBV18	NA	NA	TRBJ2-7	CASSPPASGRRSNEQYF	TGTGCCAGCTCACCACCGGCTTCCGGACGGAGGAGTAACGAGCAGTACTTC
TRBV2	many	TRBD2	TRBJ2-1	CASKREGPMDEQFF	TGTGCCAGCAAGCGGGAGGGTCCTATGGATGAGCAGTTCTTC
TRBV28	NA	NA	TRBJ1-5	CASSSPIKPQHF	TGTGCCAGCAGTTCCCCGATTAAGCCCCAGCATTTT
TRBV11-2	NA	TRBD2	TRBJ2-5	CASSSFRGGQGQYF	TGTGCCAGCAGCTCCTTCCGGGGGGGGCAGGGCCAGTACTTC
TRBV5-4	NA	TRBD2	TRBJ2-2	CASSLEAGDPTGELFF	TGTGCCAGCAGCTTGGAGGCGGGAGATCCCACCGGGGAGCTGTTTTTT
TRBV28	NA	NA	TRBJ2-7	CASSFPGGGAGKQYF	TGTGCCAGCAGTTTCCCAGGAGGGGGTGCCGGAAAGCAGTACTTC
TRBV15	NA	NA	TRBJ2-7	CATSKLPGVFSYEQYF	TGTGCCACCAGCAAATTGCCGGGAGTCTTTTCCTACGAGCAGTACTTC
TRBV18	NA	TRBD1	TRBJ1-1	CASSPGQEGVAFF	TGTGCCAGCTCCCCCGGACAGGAGGGGGTCGCTTTCTTT
TRBV4-1	NA	NA	TRBJ2-5	CASSQVSKETQYF	TGCGCCAGCAGCCAAGTATCTAAAGAGACCCAGTACTTC
TRBV5-4	NA	NA	TRBJ2-7	CASSPFSAGRYEQYF	TGTGCCAGCAGCCCGTTTTCGGCGGGAAGATACGAGCAGTACTTC
TRBV28	NA	TRBD1	TRBJ1-2	CASSSPGQGAQGYTF	TGTGCCAGCAGTTCCCCGGGACAGGGGGCTCAAGGCTACACCTTC
TRBV30	NA	NA	TRBJ2-1	CAWALLEPSYNEQFF	TGTGCCTGGGCCCTACTAGAGCCCTCCTACAATGAGCAGTTCTTC
TRBV19	NA	TRBD1	TRBJ1-1	CASSRGGMWTEAFF	TGTGCCAGTAGTCGAGGGGGCATGTGGACTGAAGCTTTCTTT
TRBV28	NA	NA	TRBJ1-1	CASSSGATDGTEAFF	TGTGCCAGCAGTTCAGGGGCCACTGATGGCACTGAAGCTTTCTTT
TRBV3-1/TRBV3-2	NA	TRBD1	TRBJ2-1	CASSSPGQGSYNEQFF	TGTGCCAGCAGTTCTCCGGGACAGGGGTCCTACAATGAGCAGTTCTTC
TRBV7-9	many	NA	TRBJ2-6	CASSATNSGANVLTF	TGTGCCAGCAGCGCGACTAACTCTGGGGCCAACGTCCTGACTTTC
TRBV11-3	NA	NA	TRBJ2-1	CASSLARVWGRSEQFF	TGTGCCAGCAGCTTAGCTAGGGTATGGGGGCGTTCGGAGCAGTTCTTC
TRBV12-3/TRBV12-4	NA	NA	TRBJ2-1	CASSLVGYNEQFF	TGTGCCAGCAGTTTGGTAGGGTACAATGAGCAGTTCTTC
TRBV27	NA	NA	TRBJ2-7	CASTATATTYEQYF	TGTGCCAGCACCGCGACTGCTACAACCTACGAGCAGTACTTC
TRBV3-1/TRBV3-2	NA	TRBD2	TRBJ2-2	CASRETGTTNTGELFF	TGTGCCAGCAGGGAAACCGGGACTACGAACACCGGGGAGCTGTTTTTT
TRBV12-5	once	TRBD1	TRBJ2-7	CASGLGTGQGGYEQYF	TGTGCTAGTGGCCTGGGGACGGGACAGGGAGGCTACGAGCAGTACTTC
TRBV18	NA	NA	TRBJ1-5	CASSPGTGYSNQPQHF	TGTGCCAGCTCACCAGGGACCGGGTATAGCAATCAGCCCCAGCATTTT
TRBV1	few	NA	TRBJ1-2	CTSSPGSAAWEANYGYTF	TGCACCAGCAGCCCCGGCTCGGCAGCCTGGGAGGCTAACTATGGCTACACCTTC